The rows below give T cell receptor beta chains drawn from one sample of a study of blood T cell repertoires in COVID-19. Some clones are missing from TCRdb's copy, which holds only in-frame ones; the method was immunoSEQ multiplex PCR. Among about 42,000 clones listed, approximately 88% were seen once. The sequenced sample consisted of peripheral blood. Receptors originate from a human donor in a cohort sampled during active COVID-19. Both conserved end residues are part of each CDR3. The order of the fields is J gene, V gene, clone size, D gene, CDR3 protein, CDR3 DNA. The D gene is left open where the match is weak. Clone size, where shown, is once, few, many, or a class for clones that have expanded.

>TRBJ2-1|TRBV5-5|NA|TRBD1
CASSFRDREFFNEQFF
TGTGCCAGCAGCTTCCGGGACAGGGAATTTTTCAATGAGCAGTTCTTC
>TRBJ2-2|TRBV4-3|once|NA
CASSQRTQAWTGELFF
TGCGCCAGCAGCCAGAGAACACAGGCATGGACCGGGGAGCTGTTTTTT
>TRBJ1-4|TRBV20-1|NA|NA
CSAGAGATNEKLFF
TGCAGTGCTGGTGCAGGGGCAACTAATGAAAAACTGTTTTTT
>TRBJ2-7|TRBV9|NA|TRBD1
CASSPQTGISFEQYF
TGTGCCAGCAGCCCTCAGACAGGGATCTCTTTCGAGCAGTACTTC
>TRBJ2-7|TRBV15|NA|TRBD1
CATSRLQGRSYEQYF
TGTGCCACCAGCAGACTACAGGGGCGATCCTACGAGCAGTACTTC
>TRBJ2-3|TRBV11-2|NA|TRBD2
CASSSRGLAGGYTDTQYF
TGTGCCAGCAGCTCCCGCGGACTAGCGGGGGGTTACACAGATACGCAGTATTTT
>TRBJ2-5|TRBV4-1|NA|NA
CASSYQGGSWKETQYF
TGCGCCAGCAGTTATCAGGGTGGAAGTTGGAAAGAGACCCAGTACTTC
>TRBJ1-1|TRBV6-2/TRBV6-3|NA|NA
CASSPDREPNTEAFF
TGTGCCAGCAGTCCCGACAGAGAGCCGAACACTGAAGCTTTCTTT
>TRBJ1-6|TRBV19|NA|NA
CASAEGDYNSPLHF
TGTGCCTCCGCAGAGGGGGACTATAATTCACCCCTCCACTTT
>TRBJ1-2|TRBV19|NA|NA
CASSRSFGVYGYTF
TGTGCCAGTAGTCGGTCTTTCGGGGTTTATGGCTACACCTTC
>TRBJ1-5|TRBV28|NA|TRBD1
CASSLGTGTQPQHF
TGTGCCAGCAGTTTAGGGACAGGGACTCAGCCCCAGCATTTT
>TRBJ2-1|TRBV28|NA|TRBD2
CASRHKGLAGHEQFF
TGTGCCAGCAGGCACAAGGGACTAGCGGGCCATGAGCAGTTCTTC
>TRBJ2-7|TRBV9|NA|TRBD2
CASSRTSGVGEQYF
TGTGCCAGCAGCCGGACTAGCGGGGTTGGGGAGCAGTACTTC
>TRBJ2-2|TRBV11-2|once|NA
CASSLGQNTGELFF
TGTGCCAGCAGCTTAGGACAGAACACCGGGGAGCTGTTTTTT
>TRBJ2-1|TRBV5-1|NA|TRBD2
CASSLGLAGNEQFF
TGCGCCAGCAGCTTGGGGCTAGCGGGCAATGAGCAGTTCTTC
>TRBJ1-6|TRBV5-6|NA|NA
CASSEGRRSSYNSPLHF
TGTGCCAGCAGCGAGGGCAGAAGAAGCTCCTATAATTCACCCCTCCACTTT
>TRBJ2-7|TRBV15|NA|NA
CATSRDIGSYEQYF
TGTGCCACCAGCAGAGATATCGGGAGTTACGAGCAGTACTTC
>TRBJ1-5|TRBV19|NA|TRBD1
CASSIASDRGLRQPQHF
TGTGCCAGTAGTATAGCCTCCGACAGGGGGCTCCGTCAGCCCCAGCATTTT
>TRBJ1-5|TRBV19|NA|TRBD1
CASSSHRGPQHF
TGTGCCAGTAGTTCTCACAGGGGCCCCCAGCATTTT
>TRBJ1-2|TRBV20-1|NA|NA
CSPNGAAGYTF
TGCAGTCCCAATGGGGCGGCTGGCTACACCTTC
>TRBJ2-7|TRBV7-2|NA|TRBD2
CASSRSLAEVYEQYF
TGTGCCAGCAGCCGGTCACTAGCGGAAGTCTACGAGCAGTACTTC
>TRBJ2-1|TRBV7-2|once|TRBD2
CASSPHQASGANEQFF
TGTGCCAGCAGCCCGCACCAGGCTAGCGGGGCCAATGAGCAGTTCTTC
>TRBJ2-1|TRBV6-2/TRBV6-3|NA|TRBD2
CASSSSPEAGGKFF
TGTGCCAGCAGTTCGTCCCCCGAAGCGGGAGGGAAATTCTTC
>TRBJ1-2|TRBV5-1|once|TRBD1
CASSPILDREYGYTF
TGCGCCAGCAGCCCGATCCTGGACAGGGAGTATGGCTACACCTTC
>TRBJ1-2|TRBV6-5|NA|TRBD1
CAAGQRNYGYTF
TGTGCCGCGGGACAGAGAAACTATGGCTACACCTTC
>TRBJ2-7|TRBV2|NA|TRBD2
CASKGLAAYEQYF
TGTGCCAGCAAGGGACTAGCGGCTTACGAGCAGTACTTC
>TRBJ1-1|TRBV5-6|NA|TRBD1
CASSLAVKVEGATEAFF
TGTGCCAGCAGCTTGGCGGTCAAAGTAGAGGGGGCCACTGAAGCTTTCTTT
>TRBJ1-4|TRBV5-1|few|TRBD1
CASSLQGAGANEKLFF
TGCGCCAGCAGCTTACAGGGGGCAGGAGCTAATGAAAAACTGTTTTTT
>TRBJ2-7|TRBV7-2|NA|TRBD1
CASSIYHRGQEQYF
TGTGCCAGCAGCATCTACCACAGGGGTCAGGAGCAGTACTTC
>TRBJ1-3|TRBV6-1|NA|NA
CASSENEGAGNTIYF
TGTGCCAGCAGTGAAAACGAGGGGGCTGGAAACACCATATATTTT
>TRBJ1-1|TRBV2|NA|NA
CASSRLLNTEAFF
TGTGCCAGCAGTAGACTCCTGAACACTGAAGCTTTCTTT
>TRBJ2-1|TRBV11-2|NA|TRBD2
CASSLGTAGGQFF
TGTGCCAGCAGCTTAGGTACAGCGGGGGGGCAATTCTTC
>TRBJ1-4|TRBV19|NA|TRBD1
CASNRGQANEKLFF
TGTGCCAGTAACAGGGGACAGGCTAATGAAAAACTGTTTTTT
>TRBJ2-7|TRBV28|once|NA
CASSRDNTYEQYF
TGTGCCAGCAGTCGGGACAACACCTACGAGCAGTACTTC
>TRBJ1-2|TRBV3-1/TRBV3-2|NA|TRBD1
CASSRMGQNYGYTF
TGTGCCAGCAGCCGGATGGGACAGAACTATGGCTACACCTTC
>TRBJ2-7|TRBV27|NA|TRBD1
CASSPDGTVLYEQYF
TGTGCCAGCAGTCCCGACGGGACAGTCCTCTACGAGCAGTACTTC
>TRBJ2-3|TRBV21-1|NA|NA
CASSKALHSGSGSGGDSTDTQYF
TGTGCCAGCAGCAAAGCGCTGCATAGCGGGAGTGGTTCAGGGGGGGATAGCACAGATACGCAGTATTTT
>TRBJ1-2|TRBV7-3|NA|NA
CASSSQGSARYGYTF
TGTGCCAGCAGCTCTCAGGGGTCCGCCCGATATGGCTACACCTTC
>TRBJ1-2|TRBV7-2|NA|TRBD1
CASSKLTGGADGYTF
TGTGCCAGCAGCAAGCTCACAGGGGGCGCGGATGGCTACACCTTC
>TRBJ2-3|TRBV6-2/TRBV6-3|NA|TRBD2
CASSHTSGEADTQYF
TGTGCCAGCAGTCATACTAGCGGGGAGGCGGATACGCAGTATTTT
>TRBJ1-4|TRBV6-5|NA|NA
CASSPGGETNEKLFF
TGTGCCAGCAGTCCCGGGGGGGAGACTAATGAAAAACTGTTTTTT
>TRBJ1-6|TRBV7-3|once|NA
CASSYTPGLSPLHF
TGTGCCAGCAGCTATACTCCAGGGTTATCACCCCTCCACTTT
>TRBJ2-1|TRBV5-1|NA|TRBD2
CASSQLAESYNEQFF
TGCGCCAGCAGCCAACTAGCGGAATCCTACAATGAGCAGTTCTTC
>TRBJ2-1|TRBV7-3|NA|NA
CASSLKGGSEQFF
TGTGCCAGCAGCTTAAAAGGGGGTAGTGAGCAGTTCTTC
>TRBJ2-3|TRBV6-1|NA|TRBD1
CASSEDRGTDTQYF
TGTGCCAGCAGTGAGGACAGGGGCACAGATACGCAGTATTTT
>TRBJ2-7|TRBV5-1|NA|TRBD2
CASSFPGRGEQYF
TGCGCCAGCAGCTTTCCAGGGAGGGGCGAGCAGTACTTC
>TRBJ2-7|TRBV5-1|NA|TRBD1
CASSTGQGGYEQYF
TGCGCCAGCAGCACCGGACAGGGGGGCTACGAGCAGTACTTC
>TRBJ2-7|TRBV4-3|NA|TRBD2
CASSQDLVLAEPYEQYF
TGCGCCAGCAGCCAAGATTTAGTCCTAGCGGAGCCCTACGAGCAGTACTTC
>TRBJ1-1|TRBV5-1|NA|NA
CASSLRGAGKAGSEAFF
TGCGCCAGCAGCTTGCGTGGGGCAGGGAAAGCGGGCTCTGAAGCTTTCTTT
>TRBJ2-5|TRBV19|NA|TRBD1
CASSLDRAGSLKTQYF
TGTGCCAGTAGTTTAGACAGGGCAGGTAGCTTAAAGACCCAGTACTTC
>TRBJ1-6|TRBV5-4|NA|NA
CASSLKGDSPLHF
TGTGCCAGCAGCTTAAAGGGGGACTCACCCCTCCACTTT
>TRBJ2-7|TRBV28|NA|TRBD1
CASSLSGTGGDYEQYF
TGTGCCAGCAGTTTATCGGGGACAGGGGGAGACTACGAGCAGTACTTC
>TRBJ2-1|TRBV9|NA|TRBD1
CASSPRTGASYNEQFF
TGTGCCAGCAGCCCGCGGACAGGGGCTTCCTACAATGAGCAGTTCTTC
>TRBJ2-2|TRBV4-1|NA|NA
CASSPPDRSLTGELFF
TGCGCCAGCAGCCCCCCGGACAGATCTCTCACCGGGGAGCTGTTTTTT
>TRBJ1-1|TRBV5-1|NA|NA
CASSSGENTEAFF
TGCGCCAGCAGCTCCGGGGAGAACACTGAAGCTTTCTTT
>TRBJ2-1|TRBV19|NA|TRBD1
CASSTWGQGSYNEQFF
TGTGCCAGTAGTACATGGGGACAGGGATCCTACAATGAGCAGTTCTTC